The entry below gives a single T cell receptor beta chain sequence along with its context. Its antigen is still unknown. This specimen comes from a study of shared clonotypes between healthy human individuals. Overall study context: For every donor, three CD4 naive, three CD4 memory, two CD8 naive and one CD8 memory plates were used. Study results and limitations: Compared with memory subsets, naive subsets generally had larger estimated richness.

CDR1 and CDR2 from the germline V gene are MDHEN and SYDVKM. The CDR3 is 15 amino acids. After removal of 7 bases from V and 2 bases from J, the junction contained 8 bases not matched to a gene. It was across several immunoSEQ plates that each subset's genomic DNA was evenly split. In the original processing: ImmunoSEQ junction-only sequences lacked quality scores, so their filtering differed. Produced via immunoSEQ multiplex PCR; TCRdb's table is partial and in-frame only. D and trimming were read from the DNA, whereas the V and J calls and clone size are those reported in that table. The sample holds some 2.4 million clones; 93% are singletons and the top ten take more than 0.35%.

This chain joins TRBV28 and TRBJ2-5; 9 bases line up with TRBD2. The sequence was collected from a man younger than 35 in good health. Some clones in this sample may be carry-over from other donors' samples. Sequenced sample: naive CD4+ T cells from PBMCs. Subset indicated: CD45RA+ positively selected. The CDR3 sequence is CASNRLAALQETQYF. The CDR3 DNA follows: TGTGCCAGCAATAGACTAGCGGCCTTACAAGAGACCCAGTACTTC.